This T cell receptor (beta chain) is from a study of T cell changes during pregnancy in multiple sclerosis. This clone was found once. The junction had 5 bases not matched to a gene; V was cut back by 2 bases and J by 7 bases. Germline CDR1 SNHLY, CDR2 FYNNEI. The CDR3 totals 15 residues. Data came from immunoSEQ multiplex PCR; TCRdb stores just in-frame clones and leaves some out. The sample carries tens of thousands of clones, over 75% recorded once. Sample: CD8+ T cells from peripheral blood mononuclear cells, taken before pregnancy. The chain joins TRBV2 to TRBJ2-1; 10 nucleotides align to TRBD2. This clonotype was sampled from a female donor with multiple sclerosis, enrolled in a pregnancy study. The CDR3 is CASSELAGAQNEQFF. For the CDR3, the DNA is TGTGCCAGCAGTGAACTAGCGGGAGCTCAAAATGAGCAGTTCTTC.